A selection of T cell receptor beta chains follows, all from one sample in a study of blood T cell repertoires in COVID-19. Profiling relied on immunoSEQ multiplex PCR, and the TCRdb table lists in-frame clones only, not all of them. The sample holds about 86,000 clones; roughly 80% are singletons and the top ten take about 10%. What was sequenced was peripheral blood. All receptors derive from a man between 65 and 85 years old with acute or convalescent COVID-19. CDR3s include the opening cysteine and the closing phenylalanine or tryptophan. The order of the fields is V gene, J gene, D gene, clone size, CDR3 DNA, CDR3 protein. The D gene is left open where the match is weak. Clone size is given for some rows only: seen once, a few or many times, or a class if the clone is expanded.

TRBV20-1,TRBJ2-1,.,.,TGCAGTGCTAGTCCGCCTAGCGACAATGAGCAGTTCTTC,CSASPPSDNEQFF
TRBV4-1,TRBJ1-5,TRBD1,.,TGCGCCAGTAGCCAAGACGACAGGGGCAATCAGCCCCAGCATTTT,CASSQDDRGNQPQHF
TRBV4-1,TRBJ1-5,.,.,TGCGCCAGCAGCCAAGACCCCGGACAGCTAAATCAGCCCCAGCATTTT,CASSQDPGQLNQPQHF
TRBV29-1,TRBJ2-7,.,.,TGCAGCGTCGGGGTCTCCTACGAGCAGTACTTC,CSVGVSYEQYF
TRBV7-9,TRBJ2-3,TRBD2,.,TGTGCCAGCAGCTTAGTCGGGGGGGCCGGCACAGATACGCAGTATTTT,CASSLVGGAGTDTQYF
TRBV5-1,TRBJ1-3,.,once,TGCGCCAGCAGGCCTCGGGACTCCGGAAACACCATATATTTT,CASRPRDSGNTIYF
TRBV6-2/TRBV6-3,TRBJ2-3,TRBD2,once,TGTGCCAGCAGTTACTCGAGGCTAGCGGGGGGGCATGCAGATACGCAGTATTTT,CASSYSRLAGGHADTQYF
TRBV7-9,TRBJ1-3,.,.,TGTGCCAGCAGTGAGGGAGCAGCTGGAAACACCATATATTTT,CASSEGAAGNTIYF
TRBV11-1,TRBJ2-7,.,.,TGTGCCAGCAGCTTAACTATACACATCTACGAGCAGTACTTC,CASSLTIHIYEQYF
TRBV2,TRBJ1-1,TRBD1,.,TGTGCCAGCACCTGGGGACAGGGGAACACTGAAGCTTTCTTT,CASTWGQGNTEAFF
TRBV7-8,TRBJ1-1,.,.,TGTGCCAGCAGCCTCCGTGAGGCCACTGAAGCTTTCTTT,CASSLREATEAFF
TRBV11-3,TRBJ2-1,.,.,TGTGCCAGCAGCTTAGAAGGCAGGGCCGGGGAGCAGTTCTTC,CASSLEGRAGEQFF
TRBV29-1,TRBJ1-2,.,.,TGCAGCGTTACCGAGCTTGCACACTATGGCTACACCTTC,CSVTELAHYGYTF
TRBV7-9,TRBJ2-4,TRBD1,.,TGTGCCAGCAGCTTTCAGGGGGCGGTAGCCAAAAACATTCAGTACTTC,CASSFQGAVAKNIQYF
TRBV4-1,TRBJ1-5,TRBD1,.,TGCGCCAGCAGCCGCGGACAGGGGGAAGGAAGCAATCAGCCCCAGCATTTT,CASSRGQGEGSNQPQHF
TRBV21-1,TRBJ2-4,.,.,TGTGCCAGCAGCACTCGAAGGGAGGGCCGCGGCAAAAACATTCAGTACTTC,CASSTRREGRGKNIQYF
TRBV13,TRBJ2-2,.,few,TGTGCCAGCAGCCCGAAAAGCGAGGAGCTGTTTTTT,CASSPKSEELFF
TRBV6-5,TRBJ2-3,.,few,TGTGCCAGCAGTCCAGGAGGAGATACGCAGTATTTT,CASSPGGDTQYF
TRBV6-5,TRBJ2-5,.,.,TGTGCCAGCAGTTTTACTCGTCGGGTCGGAGAGACCCAGTACTTC,CASSFTRRVGETQYF
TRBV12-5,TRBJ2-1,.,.,TGTGCTAGTGGCTTACAGGGCCATGAGCAGTTCTTC,CASGLQGHEQFF
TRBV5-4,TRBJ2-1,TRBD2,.,TGTGCCAGCAGCTCTCGGACTAGCGGAGCCTACAATGAGCAGTTCTTC,CASSSRTSGAYNEQFF
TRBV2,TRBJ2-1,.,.,TGTGCCAGCAGTGTTAACTCCTACAATGAGCAGTTCTTC,CASSVNSYNEQFF
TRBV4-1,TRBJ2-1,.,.,TGCGCCAGCAGCCAAGAATGGGGGCGTAGGGGCCTTAGCAATGAGCAGTTCTTC,CASSQEWGRRGLSNEQFF
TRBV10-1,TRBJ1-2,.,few,TGCGCCAGCAGTGAGTCGGGCCTTAACTATGGCTACACCTTC,CASSESGLNYGYTF
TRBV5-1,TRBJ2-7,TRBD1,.,TGCGCCAGCAGCGAATCGACAGGGGGCGCGTACGAGCAGTACTTC,CASSESTGGAYEQYF
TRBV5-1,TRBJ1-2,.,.,TGCGCCAGCAGCCGAGACAGGAACTATGGCTACACCTTC,CASSRDRNYGYTF
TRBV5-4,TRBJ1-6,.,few,TGTGCCAGCAGCTTGTTTACAGCCTATAATTCACCCCTCCACTTT,CASSLFTAYNSPLHF
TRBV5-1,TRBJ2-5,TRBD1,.,TGCGCCAGCAGCTTGGCAGGGGGCTGGGAGACCCAGTACTTC,CASSLAGGWETQYF
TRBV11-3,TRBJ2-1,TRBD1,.,TGTGCCAGCAAGGGGGCTTCACACAATGAGCAGTTCTTC,CASKGASHNEQFF
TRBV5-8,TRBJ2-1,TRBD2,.,TGTGCCAGCAGCTTGGGCCTAGCGGGGGGTGGGGAGCAGTTCTTC,CASSLGLAGGGEQFF
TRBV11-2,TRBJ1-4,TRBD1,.,TGTGCCAGCAGCTTAGCAGGGGGCTTAAATGAAAAACTGTTTTTT,CASSLAGGLNEKLFF
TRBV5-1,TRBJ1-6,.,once,TGCGCCAGCAGCTCCGCGAATATTCCTAATTCACCCCTCCACTTT,CASSSANIPNSPLHF
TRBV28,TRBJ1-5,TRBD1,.,TGTGCCAGCAGTTCTGGACAGGGGGACCAGCCCCAGCATTTT,CASSSGQGDQPQHF
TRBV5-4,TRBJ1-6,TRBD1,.,TGTGCCAGCAGCGGGATGGGGGACAGGGCCTCACCCCTCCACTTT,CASSGMGDRASPLHF
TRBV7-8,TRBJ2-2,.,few,TGTGCCAGCAGCCGGGAGCGGCTGAACACCGGGGAGCTGTTTTTT,CASSRERLNTGELFF
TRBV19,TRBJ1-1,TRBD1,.,TGTGCCAGTAGTGGGCCGGGACAGGGATTGGTCACTGAAGCTTTCTTT,CASSGPGQGLVTEAFF
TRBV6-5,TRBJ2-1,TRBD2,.,TGTGCCAGCAGGCCCGGGACTAGCTCCGGGAATGAGCAGTTCTTC,CASRPGTSSGNEQFF